These T cell receptor beta chains were read from a single sample in a study of T cells in localized non-small cell lung cancer. Sequencing used immunoSEQ multiplex PCR; TCRdb keeps in-frame clones, though not all of them. Among around 30,000 clones listed, about four fifths were seen once. The specimen comprised peripheral blood, sampled before any cancer treatment. The receptors were gathered from a male donor at least 60 years old with stage III squamous cell lung carcinoma. Both conserved end residues are part of each CDR3. The D gene is left open where the match is weak. Size is stated for part of the rows, as once, few or many counts, or as a class when the clone is expanded.

d_gene,v_gene,abundance,j_gene,CDR3aa,CDR3nt
NA,TRBV6-6,NA,TRBJ2-1,CASSLGNEQFF,TGTGCCAGCAGTCTCGGGAATGAGCAGTTCTTC
TRBD1,TRBV5-1,NA,TRBJ1-1,CASSLGTGGQEAFF,TGCGCCAGCAGCTTGGGGACAGGGGGCCAGGAAGCTTTCTTT
NA,TRBV5-1,once,TRBJ2-3,CASSLDPRPWSTDTQYF,TGCGCCAGCAGCTTGGATCCCAGGCCCTGGAGCACAGATACGCAGTATTTT
TRBD2,TRBV4-3,NA,TRBJ2-1,CASSPDRGTSGGHSYNEQFF,TGCGCCAGCAGCCCTGACAGGGGGACTAGCGGGGGACACTCCTACAATGAGCAGTTCTTC
TRBD1,TRBV7-2,NA,TRBJ1-5,CASSRQGSNQPQHF,TGTGCCAGCAGTCGACAGGGCAGCAATCAGCCCCAGCATTTT
TRBD1,TRBV11-2,NA,TRBJ2-5,CASSSTGGETQYF,TGTGCCAGCAGCTCGACAGGGGGGGAGACCCAGTACTTC
NA,TRBV7-9,NA,TRBJ2-3,CASSLATTDTQYF,TGTGCCAGCAGCTTAGCCACCACAGATACGCAGTATTTT
NA,TRBV5-6,once,TRBJ2-7,CASSSPPLNYEQYF,TGTGCCAGCAGCTCGCCCCCCTTGAACTACGAGCAGTACTTC
NA,TRBV4-3,NA,TRBJ1-1,CASSQGLGHRVEAFF,TGCGCCAGCAGCCAAGGGTTAGGACACAGGGTTGAAGCTTTCTTT
NA,TRBV4-1,NA,TRBJ2-3,CASSQGPNIDTQYF,TGCGCCAGCAGCCAGGGCCCTAATATTGATACGCAGTATTTT
TRBD1,TRBV6-6,once,TRBJ2-3,CASSQQGANTQYF,TGTGCCAGCAGCCAACAGGGGGCAAATACGCAGTATTTT
TRBD1,TRBV5-6,NA,TRBJ1-2,CASSFLDRGRDSYTF,TGTGCCAGCAGCTTTTTAGACAGGGGGCGCGATAGCTACACCTTC